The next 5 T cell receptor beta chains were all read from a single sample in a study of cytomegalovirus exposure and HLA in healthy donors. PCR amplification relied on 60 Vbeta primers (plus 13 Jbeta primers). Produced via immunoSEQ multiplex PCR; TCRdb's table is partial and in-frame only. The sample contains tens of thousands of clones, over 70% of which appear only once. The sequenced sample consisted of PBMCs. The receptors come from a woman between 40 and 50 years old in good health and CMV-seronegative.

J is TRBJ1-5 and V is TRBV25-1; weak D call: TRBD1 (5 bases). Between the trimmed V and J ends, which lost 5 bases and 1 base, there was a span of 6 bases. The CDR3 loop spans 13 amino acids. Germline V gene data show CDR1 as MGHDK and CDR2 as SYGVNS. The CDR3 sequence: CASSPGSNQPQHF. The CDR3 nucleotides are TGTGCCAGCAGTCCAGGGAGCAATCAGCCCCAGCATTTT.

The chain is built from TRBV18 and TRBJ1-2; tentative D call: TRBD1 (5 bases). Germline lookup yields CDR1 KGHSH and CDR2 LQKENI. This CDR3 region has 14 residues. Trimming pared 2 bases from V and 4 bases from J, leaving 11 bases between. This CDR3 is CASSPGGNLYGYTF. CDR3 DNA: TGTGCCAGCTCACCAGGGGGGAACCTCTATGGCTACACCTTC. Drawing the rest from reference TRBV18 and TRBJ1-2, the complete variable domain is NAGVMQNPRHLVRRRGQEARLRCSPMKGHSHVYWYRQLPEEGLKFMVYLQKENIIDESGMPKERFSAEFPKEGPSILRIQQVVRGDSAAYFCASSPGGNLYGYTFGSGTRLTVV.

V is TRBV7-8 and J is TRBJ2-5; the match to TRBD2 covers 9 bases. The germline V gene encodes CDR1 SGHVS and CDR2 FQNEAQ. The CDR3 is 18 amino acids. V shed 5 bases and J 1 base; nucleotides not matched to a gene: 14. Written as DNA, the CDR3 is TGTGCCAGCAGCGTTAGATCGGTAGCGGGAGTAGCCCAAGAGACCCAGTACTTC. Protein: CASSVRSVAGVAQETQYF.

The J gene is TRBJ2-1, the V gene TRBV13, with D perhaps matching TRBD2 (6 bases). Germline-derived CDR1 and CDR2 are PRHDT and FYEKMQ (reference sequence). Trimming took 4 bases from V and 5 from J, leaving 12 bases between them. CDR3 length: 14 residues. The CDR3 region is CASSYGRGNNEQFF. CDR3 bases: TGTGCCAGCAGCTACGGTCGCGGGAACAATGAGCAGTTCTTC.

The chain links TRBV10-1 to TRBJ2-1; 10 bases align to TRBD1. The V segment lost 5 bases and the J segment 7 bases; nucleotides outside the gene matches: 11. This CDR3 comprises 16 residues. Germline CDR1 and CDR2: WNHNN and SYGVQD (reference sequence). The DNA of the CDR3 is TGCGCCAGCAGTAAGAGGGACAGGGGTATGAAGAATGAGCAGTTCTTC. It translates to CASSKRDRGMKNEQFF.